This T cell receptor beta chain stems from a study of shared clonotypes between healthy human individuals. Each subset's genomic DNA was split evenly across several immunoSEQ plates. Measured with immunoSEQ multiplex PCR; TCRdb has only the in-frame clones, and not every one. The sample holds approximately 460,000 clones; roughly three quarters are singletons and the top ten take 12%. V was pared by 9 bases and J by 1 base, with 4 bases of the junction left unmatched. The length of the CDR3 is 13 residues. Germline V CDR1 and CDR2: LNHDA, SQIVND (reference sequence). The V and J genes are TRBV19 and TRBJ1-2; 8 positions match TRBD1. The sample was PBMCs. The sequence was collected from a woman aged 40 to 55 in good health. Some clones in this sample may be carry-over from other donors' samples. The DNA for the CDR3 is TGTGCCAGCGGGACAGGATTTAACTATGGCTACACCTTC. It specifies CASGTGFNYGYTF.